The subject of this entry is one T cell receptor beta chain. The data were obtained in a study of blood T cell repertoires in COVID-19. V trimming: 6 bases; J trimming: 4 bases; junction bases outside the gene matches: 8. CDR3 length: 15 amino acids. In germline, CDR1 is MDHEN, CDR2 SYDVKM. Participants in the exposed group had met a COVID-19 case in the 2 weeks before joining the study. Original data processing: Using reference gene primer amplification, nucleated cell counts were estimated. Data came from immunoSEQ multiplex PCR; TCRdb stores just in-frame clones and leaves some out. The D gene and trimming were derived from the DNA, and the V and J assignments and clone size from that table. The sample yields 210,000 or so clones, about 87% seen once.

The chain uses TRBV28 and TRBJ1-2, with 10 bases that match TRBD1. Sequencing was done on a sample of PBMCs or T cells enriched from blood (not recorded which). The TCR originated in a woman aged 25 to 45 who had been exposed to COVID-19. The CDR3 coding sequence is TGTGCCAGCAGATACGGGACAGGGGCCCGCTATGGCTACACCTTC. It is translated as CASRYGTGARYGYTF.